Sequencing of this TCR beta chain was carried out in a study of TIL therapy for anti-PD-1-resistant metastatic lung cancer. Overall study: Median tumor PD-L1 proportion score was about 6%. Half of patients were current or former smokers.

CDR3 length: 12 amino acids. Germline V CDR1 and CDR2: SGHDT, YYEEEE. The V and J ends lost 3 bases and 11 bases respectively, with 14 bases between them. This was the immunoSEQ v3 assay. Libraries were sequenced to 2 million to 2.5 million read pairs (survey) or roughly 4.5-6 million (deep). Method: immunoSEQ multiplex PCR; TCRdb's copy keeps in-frame clones and lacks some. This sample carries more than 55,000 clones, roughly four fifths of them seen once, and the ten largest clones take less than 3%. Documented time point: pre-treatment sample, taken before nivolumab and TIL therapy. The input for sequencing was blood, taken at baseline. This sequence originates from a person aged 25 to 79 with non-small cell lung cancer. V gene TRBV5-6 combines with J gene TRBJ1-1; tentative D call: TRBD1 (6 bases). The CDR3 loop reads CASSSGGPRAFF. DNA for the CDR3: TGTGCCAGCAGCTCCGGGGGGCCGAGGGCTTTCTTT.